This TCR beta chain came from a study of cytomegalovirus exposure and HLA in healthy donors. Germline V gene lookup returns CDR1 SGHRS and CDR2 YFSETQ. The CDR3 runs 21 residues. V lost 3 bases and J lost 0; bases outside the gene matches: 21. Primers for the PCR totalled 60 Vbeta and 13 Jbeta. The method was immunoSEQ multiplex PCR; TCRdb's version includes in-frame clones alone and lacks a portion of them. The sample holds over 70,000 clones, around 70% seen once. The sequenced material came from PBMCs. The chain employs TRBV5-1 and TRBJ2-1; 7 positions match TRBD2. The origin of this receptor is a human donor in good health. CDR3 nucleotides: TGCGCCAGCAGCTCCCCCCCTGGGCTGAATAGCGGGCGGAGCTCCTACAATGAGCAGTTCTTC. Residues: CASSSPPGLNSGRSSYNEQFF.